The 11 T cell receptor beta chains below were found in one sample sequenced in a study of OX40 agonist ivuxolimab in advanced cancers. Profiled with immunoSEQ multiplex PCR; TCRdb holds only in-frame clones, not every one. The table includes about 29,000 clones, around 86% detected once. Sequences were derived from CD4+ or CD8+ T cells sorted from blood, sampled in a trial of the OX40 agonist ivuxolimab. The receptors were sampled from an adult with an advanced solid tumor such as melanoma, head and neck, liver or kidney cancer.

Within the sample, this clone is medium-sized. The chain is built from TRBV4-1 and TRBJ1-2; D is possibly TRBD1 (6 bases). Trimming removed 1 base from V and 6 bases from J, with 15 bases in between. The germline V gene has CDR1 MGHRA and CDR2 YSYEKL. There are 15 residues in the CDR3. CDR3 in amino acids: CASSQGLGGAHGYTF. The CDR3 DNA reads TGCGCCAGCAGCCAAGGGCTCGGGGGCGCCCATGGCTACACCTTC.

The genes are TRBV19 and TRBJ1-1; 7 bases fit TRBD1. The germline V gene encodes CDR1 LNHDA and CDR2 SQIVND (reference sequence). The CDR3 is 15 residues long. Trimming at V came to 4 bases and at J to 0 bases, leaving 5 bases not matched to a gene. The CDR3 sequence: CASSKQGGMNTEAFF. The CDR3 coding sequence is TGTGCCAGTAGTAAGCAGGGGGGGATGAACACTGAAGCTTTCTTT.

The rearrangement links TRBV13 to TRBJ2-7; TRBD2 matches 7 bases. J gave up 0 bases and V 7 bases, and 9 bases lay outside the gene matches. Germline V gives CDR1 PRHDT, CDR2 FYEKMQ (reference sequence). The CDR3 is 15 residues long. The CDR3 DNA reads TGTGCCAGCAACTTTGCTGGCGGGAGCTCCTACGAGCAGTACTTC. It translates to CASNFAGGSSYEQYF. Looking up the rest from reference TRBV13 and TRBJ2-7 gives the full variable domain: AAGVIQSPRHLIKEKRETATLKCYPIPRHDTVYWYQQGPGQDPQFLISFYEKMQSDKGSIPDRFSAQQFSDYHSELNMSSLELGDSALYFCASNFAGGSSYEQYFGPGTRLTVT.

The J gene is TRBJ2-7, the V gene TRBV28, with 7 bases matching TRBD2. V was clipped by 6 bases and J by 6 bases; unmatched bases: 2. Germline CDR1 MDHEN, CDR2 SYDVKM. The CDR3 contains 11 residues. In DNA form, the CDR3 reads TGTGCCAGCAGCAAGCGGGGCGAGCAGTACTTC. As protein: CASSKRGEQYF. Filled out from reference TRBV28 and TRBJ2-7, the complete variable domain reads DVKVTQSSRYLVKRTGEKVFLECVQDMDHENMFWYRQDPGLGLRLIYFSYDVKMKEKGDIPEGYSVSREKKERFSLILESASTNQTSMYLCASSKRGEQYFGPGTRLTVT.

V and J are TRBV6-6 and TRBJ2-7, with 7 bases lining up with TRBD2. Germline V gene lookup returns CDR1 MNHNY and CDR2 SVGAGI (reference sequence). V shed 7 bases and J 4 bases; nucleotides not matched to a gene: 10. This CDR3 has 14 amino acids. DNA for the CDR3: TGTGCCAGCACCCAGGGCGGGAGAGGGTACGAGCAGTACTTC. Protein product: CASTQGGRGYEQYF.

As to this clone: At one end, the junction sequence differs from germline, possibly due to a read error. CDR3 residues: CSAGDTQYF. The DNA for the CDR3 is TGCAGTGCTGGAGATACGCAGTATTTT. The rearrangement links TRBV20-1 to TRBJ2-3; D is undetermined. Germline V gives CDR1 DFQATT, CDR2 SNEGSKA (reference sequence). This CDR3 spans 9 amino acids.

The chain has TRBV30 and TRBJ1-1; TRBD1 matches 8 bases. The J segment lost 3 bases and the V segment lost 4 bases, leaving 7 bases of the junction unmatched. The CDR3 length is 14 residues. Germline CDR1 is GTSNPN and CDR2 is SVGIG (reference sequence). CDR3 region: CAWNHRGGDTEAFF. The CDR3 nucleotides are TGTGCCTGGAACCACAGGGGGGGAGACACTGAAGCTTTCTTT.

The chain carries TRBV27 and TRBJ1-1; D is possibly TRBD1 (5 bases). The CDR3 has 14 amino acids. Trimming stripped 3 bases from V and 4 bases from J, with 12 bases between. The germline V gene encodes CDR1 MNHEY and CDR2 SMNVEV (reference sequence). CDR3 DNA sequence: TGTGCCAGCAGTTTTAAGGGCGGGGGCACTGAAGCTTTCTTT. It yields the protein CASSFKGGGTEAFF.

The J gene is TRBJ1-3, the V gene TRBV4-3; D gene unclear. The CDR3 is 18 residues long. Germline assignment: CDR1 LGHNA and CDR2 YSLEER. Trimming pared 5 bases from V and 0 bases from J, leaving 20 bases between. CDR3 amino acids: CASSASLGNSYSGNTIYF. In DNA, the CDR3 is TGCGCCAGCAGCGCATCCCTTGGGAACAGCTACTCTGGAAACACCATATATTTT.

In regard to this clone: The junction shows a germline mismatch at one end, possibly a read error. The same CDR3 can be traced to other DNA sequences in this sample. The chain recombines TRBV2 with TRBJ1-5; 7 nucleotides agree with TRBD1. Per the germline V gene, CDR1 is SNHLY and CDR2 is FYNNEI. The CDR3 runs 15 residues. CDR3 loop: CASSLNRGSYQPQHF. CDR3 nucleotide sequence: TGTGCCAGCAGTCTTAACAGGGGATCGTATCAGCCTCAGCATTTT.

This clone was detected only a few times. V is TRBV5-1 and J is TRBJ2-3, with 8 positions matching TRBD2. Trimming removed 6 bases from V and 2 bases from J; junction bases left unmatched: 14. The germline V gene encodes CDR1 SGHRS and CDR2 YFSETQ. The length of the CDR3 is 17 residues. CDR3 sequence reads: CASNTRGGSVFTDTQYF. For the CDR3, the DNA is TGCGCCAGCAACACCCGCGGGGGGAGTGTTTTCACAGATACGCAGTATTTT.